The source of this TCR beta chain is a study of CD8 T cells in ankylosing spondylitis. Study-wide points: Clones linked to disease were reported to show significant enrichment in matched ankylosing spondylitis synovial fluid. Researchers report that disease-linked clones proved CD8+ and relatively rare in peripheral blood. There were earlier reports of some motif variants in reactive arthritis synovial fluid and blood. Ankylosing spondylitis blood appeared to be characterized by a TCR beta motif of 7 to 9 highly homologous variants.

TCRdb reprocessed the 5' RACE reads with MiXCR, giving one entry per CDR3 protein. Counted here are around 210,000 distinct CDR3 sequences, roughly 8.2% occurring once; the ten biggest clones make up around 4.8%. For this clonotype: Its antigen remains unknown.

This CDR3 has 16 residues. Germline CDR1 reads MDHEN; CDR2 reads SYDVKM. The V and J ends lost 5 bases and 4 bases respectively, with 18 bases between them. The chain is built from TRBV28 and TRBJ2-4; perhaps TRBD1 as D (8 bases). This sequence was found in a female donor with ankylosing spondylitis or in good health (not recorded which). Sample: blood, either unsorted or a sorted T cell fraction (not recorded which). The CDR3 protein is CASSADREGAKNIQYF. In DNA, the CDR3 is TGTGCCAGCAGTGCGGACAGGGAGGGCGCTAAAAACATTCAGTACTTC.